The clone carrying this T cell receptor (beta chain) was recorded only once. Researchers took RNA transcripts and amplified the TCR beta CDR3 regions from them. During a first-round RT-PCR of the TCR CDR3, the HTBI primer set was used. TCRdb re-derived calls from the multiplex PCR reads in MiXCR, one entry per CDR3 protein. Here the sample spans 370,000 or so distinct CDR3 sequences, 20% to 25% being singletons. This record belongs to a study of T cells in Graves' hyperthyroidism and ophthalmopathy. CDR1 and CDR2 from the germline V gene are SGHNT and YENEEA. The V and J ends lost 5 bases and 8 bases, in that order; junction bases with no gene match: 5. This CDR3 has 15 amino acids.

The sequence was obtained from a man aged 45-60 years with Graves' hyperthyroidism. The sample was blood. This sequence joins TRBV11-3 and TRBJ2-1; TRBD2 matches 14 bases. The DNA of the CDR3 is TGTGCCAGCAGCCACGGGACTAGCGGGAGATATGAGCAGTTCTTC. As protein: CASSHGTSGRYEQFF.